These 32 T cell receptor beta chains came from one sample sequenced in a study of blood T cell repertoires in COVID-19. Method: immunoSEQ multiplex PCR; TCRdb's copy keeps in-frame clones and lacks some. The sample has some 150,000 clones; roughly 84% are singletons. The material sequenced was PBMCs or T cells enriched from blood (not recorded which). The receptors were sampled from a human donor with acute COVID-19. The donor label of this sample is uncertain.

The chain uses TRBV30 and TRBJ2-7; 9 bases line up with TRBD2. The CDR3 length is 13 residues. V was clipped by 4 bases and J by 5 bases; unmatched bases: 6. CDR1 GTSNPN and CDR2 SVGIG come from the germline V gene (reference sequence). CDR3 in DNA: TGTGCCTGGACTAGCGGGGTGAAGGACGAGCAGTACTTC. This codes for CAWTSGVKDEQYF.

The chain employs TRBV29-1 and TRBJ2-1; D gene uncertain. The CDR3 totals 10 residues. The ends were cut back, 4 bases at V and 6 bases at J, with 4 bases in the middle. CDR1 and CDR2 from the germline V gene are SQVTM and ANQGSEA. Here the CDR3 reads CSVAGNEQFF. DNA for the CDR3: TGCAGCGTTGCGGGCAATGAGCAGTTCTTC.

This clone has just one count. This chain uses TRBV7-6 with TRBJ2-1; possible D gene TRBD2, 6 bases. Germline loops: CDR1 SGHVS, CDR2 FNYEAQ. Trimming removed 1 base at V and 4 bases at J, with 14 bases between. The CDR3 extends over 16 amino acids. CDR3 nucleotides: TGTGCCAGCAGCTTAGTTGTCTGGGAGGAATACAATGAGCAGTTCTTC. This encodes CASSLVVWEEYNEQFF.

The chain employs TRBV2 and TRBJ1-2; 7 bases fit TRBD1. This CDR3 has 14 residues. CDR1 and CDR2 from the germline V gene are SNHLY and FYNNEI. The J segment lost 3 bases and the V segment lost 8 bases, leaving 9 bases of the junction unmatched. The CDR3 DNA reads TGTGCCAGCTTCGGGAGGGGGCTGGACTATGGCTACACCTTC. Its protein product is CASFGRGLDYGYTF.

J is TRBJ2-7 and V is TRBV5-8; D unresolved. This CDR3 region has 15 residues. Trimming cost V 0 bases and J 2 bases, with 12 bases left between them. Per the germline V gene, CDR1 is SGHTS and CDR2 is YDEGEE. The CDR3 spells CASSLDPAATYEQYF. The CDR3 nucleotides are TGTGCCAGCAGCTTGGACCCGGCAGCGACCTACGAGCAGTACTTC.

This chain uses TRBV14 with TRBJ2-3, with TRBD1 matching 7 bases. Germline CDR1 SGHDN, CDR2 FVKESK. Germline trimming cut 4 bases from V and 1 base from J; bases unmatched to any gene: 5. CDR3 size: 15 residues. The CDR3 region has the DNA TGTGCCAGCAGCCTTTTCGGGACAGGCACAGATACGCAGTATTTT. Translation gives CASSLFGTGTDTQYF. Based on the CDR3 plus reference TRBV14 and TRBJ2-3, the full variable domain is EAGVTQFPSHSVIEKGQTVTLRCDPISGHDNLYWYRRVMGKEIKFLLHFVKESKQDESGMPNNRFLAERTGGTYSTLKVQPAELEDSGVYFCASSLFGTGTDTQYFGPGTRLTVL.

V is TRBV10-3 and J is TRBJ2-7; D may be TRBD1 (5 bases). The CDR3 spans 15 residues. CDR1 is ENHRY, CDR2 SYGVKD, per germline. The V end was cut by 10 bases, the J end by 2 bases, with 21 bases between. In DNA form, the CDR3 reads TGTGCCACCTACCATTCTTTGCAGGGCACCTACGAGCAGTACTTC. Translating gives CATYHSLQGTYEQYF.

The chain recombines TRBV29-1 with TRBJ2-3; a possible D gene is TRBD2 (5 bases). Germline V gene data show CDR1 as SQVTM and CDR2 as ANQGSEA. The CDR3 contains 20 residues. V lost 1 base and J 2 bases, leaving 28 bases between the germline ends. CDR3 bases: TGCAGCGTTGAAGCGTCCCAAGAGAGGGTAGGCAGGATCTTCACAGATACGCAGTATTTT. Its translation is CSVEASQERVGRIFTDTQYF.

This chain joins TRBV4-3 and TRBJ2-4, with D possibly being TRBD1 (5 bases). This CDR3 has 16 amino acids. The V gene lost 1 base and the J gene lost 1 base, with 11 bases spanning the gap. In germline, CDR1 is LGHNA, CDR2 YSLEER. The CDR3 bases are TGCGCCAGCAGCCAAGCGTCAGGGTTGGCCAAAAACATTCAGTACTTC. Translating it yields CASSQASGLAKNIQYF.

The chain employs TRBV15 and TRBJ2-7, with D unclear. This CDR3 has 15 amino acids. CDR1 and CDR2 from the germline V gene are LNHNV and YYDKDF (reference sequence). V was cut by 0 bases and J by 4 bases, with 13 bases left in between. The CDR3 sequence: CATSRDPSSVYEQYF. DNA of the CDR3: TGTGCCACCAGCAGAGATCCCTCCTCCGTTTACGAGCAGTACTTC. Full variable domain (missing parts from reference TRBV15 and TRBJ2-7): DAMVIQNPRYQVTQFGKPVTLSCSQTLNHNVMYWYQQKSSQAPKLLFHYYDKDFNNEADTPDNFQSRRPNTSFCFLDIRSPGLGDTAMYLCATSRDPSSVYEQYFGPGTRLTVT.

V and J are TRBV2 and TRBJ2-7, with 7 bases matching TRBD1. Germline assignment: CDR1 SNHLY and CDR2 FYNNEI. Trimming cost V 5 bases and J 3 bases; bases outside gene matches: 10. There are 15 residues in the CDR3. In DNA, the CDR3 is TGTGCCAGCAGTTCCCGACAGGGTCAAAACTACGAGCAGTACTTC. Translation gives CASSSRQGQNYEQYF.

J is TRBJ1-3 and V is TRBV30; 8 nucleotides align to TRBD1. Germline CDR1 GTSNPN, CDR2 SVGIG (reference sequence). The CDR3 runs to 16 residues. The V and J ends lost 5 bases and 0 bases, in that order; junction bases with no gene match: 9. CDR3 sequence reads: CAWFGPGQDSGNTIYF. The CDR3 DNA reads TGTGCCTGGTTCGGGCCGGGACAGGACTCTGGAAACACCATATATTTT.

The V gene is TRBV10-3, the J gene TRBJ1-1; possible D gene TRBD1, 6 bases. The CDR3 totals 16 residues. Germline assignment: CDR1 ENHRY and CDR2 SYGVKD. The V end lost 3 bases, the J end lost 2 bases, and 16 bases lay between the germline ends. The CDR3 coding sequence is TGTGCCATCAGTGACAGGGGCCCGGCCTTAAACACTGAAGCTTTCTTT. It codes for CAISDRGPALNTEAFF.

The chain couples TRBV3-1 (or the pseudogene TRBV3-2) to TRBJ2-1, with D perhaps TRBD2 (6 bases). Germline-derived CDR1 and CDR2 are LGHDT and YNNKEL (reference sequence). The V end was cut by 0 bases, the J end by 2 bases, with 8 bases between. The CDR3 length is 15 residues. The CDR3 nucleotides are TGTGCCAGCAGCCAAGATCGGGGGACCTACAATGAGCAGTTCTTC. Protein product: CASSQDRGTYNEQFF.

CDR3 in DNA: TGTGCCAGCATACAGGGAACCAACACCATATATTTT. It codes for CASIQGTNTIYF. J is TRBJ1-3 and V is TRBV6-5; D is possibly TRBD1 (6 bases). V lost 7 bases, J lost 7 bases, and 11 bases lay in between. The CDR3 is 12 residues long. Germline loops: CDR1 MNHEY, CDR2 SVGAGI.

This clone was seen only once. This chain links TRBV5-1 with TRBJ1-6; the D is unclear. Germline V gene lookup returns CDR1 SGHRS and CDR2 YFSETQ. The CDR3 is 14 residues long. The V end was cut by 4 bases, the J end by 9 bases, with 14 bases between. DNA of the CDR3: TGCGCCAGCAGCACAAGTCAACGGAGTTCACCCCTCCACTTT. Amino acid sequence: CASSTSQRSSPLHF.

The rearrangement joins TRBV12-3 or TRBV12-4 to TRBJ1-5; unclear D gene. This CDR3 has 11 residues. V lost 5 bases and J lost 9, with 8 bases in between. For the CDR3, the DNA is TGTGCCAGCAGTGCCCTAGGGCCCCAGCATTTT. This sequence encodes CASSALGPQHF.

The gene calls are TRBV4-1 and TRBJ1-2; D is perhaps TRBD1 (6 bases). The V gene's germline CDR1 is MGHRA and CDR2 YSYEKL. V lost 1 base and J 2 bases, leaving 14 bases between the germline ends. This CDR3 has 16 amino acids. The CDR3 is CASSQGRSRGNYGYTF. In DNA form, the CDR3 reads TGCGCCAGCAGCCAAGGCCGCTCGAGGGGGAACTATGGCTACACCTTC.

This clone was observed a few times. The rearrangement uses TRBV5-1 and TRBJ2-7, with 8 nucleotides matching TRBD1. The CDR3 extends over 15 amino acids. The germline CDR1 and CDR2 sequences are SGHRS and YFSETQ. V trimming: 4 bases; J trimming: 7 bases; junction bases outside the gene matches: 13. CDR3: CASSRYGQGFWEQYF. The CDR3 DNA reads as TGCGCCAGCAGCAGATATGGACAGGGATTTTGGGAGCAGTACTTC.

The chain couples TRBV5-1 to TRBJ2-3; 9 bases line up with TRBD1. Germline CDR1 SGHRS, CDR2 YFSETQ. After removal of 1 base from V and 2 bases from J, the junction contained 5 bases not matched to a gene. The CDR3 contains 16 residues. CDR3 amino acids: CASSLSGDRDTDTQYF. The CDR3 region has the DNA TGCGCCAGCAGCTTGTCCGGGGACAGGGACACAGATACGCAGTATTTT.

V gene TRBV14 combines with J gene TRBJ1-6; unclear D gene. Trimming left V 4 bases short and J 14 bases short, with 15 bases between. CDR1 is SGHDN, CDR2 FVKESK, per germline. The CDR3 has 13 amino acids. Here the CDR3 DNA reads TGTGCCAGCAGCCCCTTAGGAGGTAAATCCCTCCACTTT. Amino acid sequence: CASSPLGGKSLHF.

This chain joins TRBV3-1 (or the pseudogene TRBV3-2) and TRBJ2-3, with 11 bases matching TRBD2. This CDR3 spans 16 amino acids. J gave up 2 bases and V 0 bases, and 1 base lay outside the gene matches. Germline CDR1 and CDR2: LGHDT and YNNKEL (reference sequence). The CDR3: CASSQELAGVTDTQYF. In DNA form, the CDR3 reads TGTGCCAGCAGCCAAGAACTAGCGGGGGTCACAGATACGCAGTATTTT.

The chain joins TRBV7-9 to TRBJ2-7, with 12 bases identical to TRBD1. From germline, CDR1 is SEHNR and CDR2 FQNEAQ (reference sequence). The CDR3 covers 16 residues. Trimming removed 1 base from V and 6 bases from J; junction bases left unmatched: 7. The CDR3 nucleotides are TGTGCCAGCAGCTTAGATACTGGGACAGGGGGCTGCGAGCAGTACTTC. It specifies CASSLDTGTGGCEQYF.

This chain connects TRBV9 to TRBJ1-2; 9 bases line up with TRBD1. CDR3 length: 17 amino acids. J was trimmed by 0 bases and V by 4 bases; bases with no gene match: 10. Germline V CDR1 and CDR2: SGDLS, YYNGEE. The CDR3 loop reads CASSPRTGAKANYGYTF. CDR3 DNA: TGTGCCAGCAGCCCACGGACAGGGGCAAAGGCTAACTATGGCTACACCTTC.

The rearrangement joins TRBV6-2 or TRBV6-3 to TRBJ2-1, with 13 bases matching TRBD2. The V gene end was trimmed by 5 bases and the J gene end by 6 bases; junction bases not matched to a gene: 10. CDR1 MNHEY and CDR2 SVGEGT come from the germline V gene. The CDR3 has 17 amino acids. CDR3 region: CASSATSGGQLGNEQFF. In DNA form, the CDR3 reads TGTGCCAGCAGTGCGACTAGCGGGGGGCAATTGGGCAATGAGCAGTTCTTC.

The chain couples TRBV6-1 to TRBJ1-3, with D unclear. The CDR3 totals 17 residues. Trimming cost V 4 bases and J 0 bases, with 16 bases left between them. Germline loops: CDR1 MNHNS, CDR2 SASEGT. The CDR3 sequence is CASSVDAGSSSGNTIYF. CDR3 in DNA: TGTGCCAGCAGTGTCGACGCAGGATCGAGCTCTGGAAACACCATATATTTT.

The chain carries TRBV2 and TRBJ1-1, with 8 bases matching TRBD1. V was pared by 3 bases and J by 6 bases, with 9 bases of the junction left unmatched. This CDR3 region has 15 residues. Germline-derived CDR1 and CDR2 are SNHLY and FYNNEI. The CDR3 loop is CASSDQGAVNAEAFF. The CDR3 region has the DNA TGTGCCAGCAGTGACCAGGGGGCGGTCAACGCTGAAGCTTTCTTT.

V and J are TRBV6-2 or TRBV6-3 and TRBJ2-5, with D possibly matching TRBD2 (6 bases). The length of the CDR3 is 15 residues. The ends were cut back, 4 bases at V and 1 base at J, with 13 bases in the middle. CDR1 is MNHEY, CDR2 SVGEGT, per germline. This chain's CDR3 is CASSSILGGQETQYF. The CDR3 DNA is TGTGCCAGCAGTTCAATCCTCGGGGGCCAAGAGACCCAGTACTTC.

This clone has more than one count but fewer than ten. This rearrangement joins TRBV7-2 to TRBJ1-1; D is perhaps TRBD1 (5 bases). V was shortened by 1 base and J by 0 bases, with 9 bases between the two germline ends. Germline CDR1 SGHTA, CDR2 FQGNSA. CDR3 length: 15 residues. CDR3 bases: TGTGCCAGCAGCTTAGAAGGGGCCCTGAACACTGAAGCTTTCTTT. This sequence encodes CASSLEGALNTEAFF.

The DNA of the CDR3 is TGTGCCTGGAGTGGGCAGAATAGCAATCAGCCCCAGCATTTT. Translation gives CAWSGQNSNQPQHF. The chain links TRBV30 to TRBJ1-5; D not certain. The CDR3 covers 14 residues. V was shortened by 1 base and J by 0 bases, with 7 bases between the two germline ends. Germline V CDR1 and CDR2: GTSNPN, SVGIG (reference sequence).

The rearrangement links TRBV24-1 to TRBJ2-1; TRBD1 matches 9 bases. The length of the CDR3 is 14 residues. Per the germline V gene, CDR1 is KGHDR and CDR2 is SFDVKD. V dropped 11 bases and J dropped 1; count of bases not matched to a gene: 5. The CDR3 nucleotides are TGTGCCAGGGACAGGGATGGTTCCTACAATGAGCAGTTCTTC. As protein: CARDRDGSYNEQFF.

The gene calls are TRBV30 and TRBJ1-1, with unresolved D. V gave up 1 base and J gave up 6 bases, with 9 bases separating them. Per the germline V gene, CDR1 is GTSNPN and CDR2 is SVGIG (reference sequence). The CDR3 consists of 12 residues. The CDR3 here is CAWSDQRPEAFF. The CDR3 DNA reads TGTGCCTGGAGTGATCAGAGGCCTGAAGCTTTCTTT.